Listed below are T cell receptor beta chains from one sample, sequenced in a study of blood T cell repertoires in COVID-19. This table comes from immunoSEQ multiplex PCR, and its TCRdb copy is limited to in-frame clones, with some not included. The table shows 110,000 to 150,000 clones, with about 80% occurring only once. Sequenced sample: peripheral blood. All receptors derive from a human donor in a cohort sampled during active COVID-19. CDR3s include the opening cysteine and the closing phenylalanine or tryptophan.

TRBJ2-5 | TRBV1 | CTSRGGLTSGQETQYF
TRBJ2-4 | TRBV14 | CASSPGTSGNRAQYF
TRBJ2-5 | TRBV6-2/TRBV6-3 | CASSYSLTSGRSAQYF
TRBJ2-7 | TRBV28 | CASSLAMQTYEQYF
TRBJ2-2 | TRBV19 | CASSPGTIWTGELFF
TRBJ2-7 | TRBV28 | CASTPQGVIYEQYF
TRBJ2-4 | TRBV19 | CASCTAGGRGKNIQYF
TRBJ1-2 | TRBV12-3/TRBV12-4 | CASGAWGTNGYTF
TRBJ2-7 | TRBV20-1 | CSAKKQGVEYF
TRBJ1-2 | TRBV7-8 | CASSLEEGAWGYTF
TRBJ2-7 | TRBV5-1 | CASSPGGQTYHEQYF
TRBJ1-5 | TRBV5-8 | CASSWGGNQPQHF
TRBJ1-6 | TRBV7-9 | CASSLNPVYNSPLHF
TRBJ2-1 | TRBV9 | CASSPASGRGDEQFF
TRBJ2-7 | TRBV6-1 | CASSEAGLAFNEQYF
TRBJ2-5 | TRBV10-3 | CATRSLEETQYF
TRBJ2-3 | TRBV5-1 | CASSSGTSGSLSTDTQYF
TRBJ2-2 | TRBV4-3 | CASSQEGLATGELFF
TRBJ2-3 | TRBV7-2 | CASSPGTGVDTQYF
TRBJ2-7 | TRBV4-1 | CASSQSSGHSYEQYF
TRBJ2-7 | TRBV2 | CASSPSGYEQYF
TRBJ2-2 | TRBV4-3 | CASSQDPGVTGELFF
TRBJ2-1 | TRBV6-4 | CASSDRAGLLGEQFF
TRBJ2-7 | TRBV6-2/TRBV6-3 | CASSSKPTEPYEQYF
TRBJ1-1 | TRBV7-3 | CASSLHRTNTEAFF
TRBJ2-7 | TRBV19 | CASSPGSGTGIYEQYF
TRBJ2-1 | TRBV7-2 | CASSLRLSGSYNEQFF